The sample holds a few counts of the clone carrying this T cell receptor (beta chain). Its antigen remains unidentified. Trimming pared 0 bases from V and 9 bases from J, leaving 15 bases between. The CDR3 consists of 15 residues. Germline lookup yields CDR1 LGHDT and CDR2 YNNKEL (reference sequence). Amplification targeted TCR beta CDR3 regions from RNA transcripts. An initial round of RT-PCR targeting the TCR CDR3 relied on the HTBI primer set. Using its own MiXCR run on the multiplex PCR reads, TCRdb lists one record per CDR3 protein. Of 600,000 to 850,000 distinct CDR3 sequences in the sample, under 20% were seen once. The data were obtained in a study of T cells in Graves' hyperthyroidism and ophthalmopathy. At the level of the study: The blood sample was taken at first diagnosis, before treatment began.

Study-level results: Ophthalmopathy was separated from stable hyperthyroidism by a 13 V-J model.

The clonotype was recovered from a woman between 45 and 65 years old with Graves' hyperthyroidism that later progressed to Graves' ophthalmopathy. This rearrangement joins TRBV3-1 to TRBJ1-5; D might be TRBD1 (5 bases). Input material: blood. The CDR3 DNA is TGTGCCAGCAGCCAAGATATTAACCCGGGGGGGCCCCAGCATTTT. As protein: CASSQDINPGGPQHF.